This T cell receptor (beta chain) comes out of a study of CD8 T cells in Susac syndrome. Random hexamers were used to reverse transcribe roughly 0.45 to 1 ug of RNA. TCRdb processed the immunoSEQ multiplex PCR reads anew with MiXCR; each CDR3 protein has one entry. In the table there are some 120,000 distinct CDR3 sequences, roughly 94% of which are singletons. Germline assignment: CDR1 SNHLY and CDR2 FYNNEI. V shed 9 bases and J 7 bases; nucleotides not matched to a gene: 9. This CDR3 has 13 amino acids. The clonotype comes from a human donor with multiple sclerosis. The chain recombines TRBV2 with TRBJ2-4; 7 bases are a match to TRBD1. Sequenced material: CD4+ T cells from PBMCs. DNA for the CDR3: TGTGCCAGTACGATTCACAGGGGCAACATTCAGTACTTC. Translation gives CASTIHRGNIQYF. Drawing the rest from reference TRBV2 and TRBJ2-4, the complete variable domain is EPEVTQTPSHQVTQMGQEVILRCVPISNHLYFYWYRQILGQKVEFLVSFYNNEISEKSEIFDDQFSVERPDGSNFTLKIRSTKLEDSAMYFCASTIHRGNIQYFGAGTRLSVL.